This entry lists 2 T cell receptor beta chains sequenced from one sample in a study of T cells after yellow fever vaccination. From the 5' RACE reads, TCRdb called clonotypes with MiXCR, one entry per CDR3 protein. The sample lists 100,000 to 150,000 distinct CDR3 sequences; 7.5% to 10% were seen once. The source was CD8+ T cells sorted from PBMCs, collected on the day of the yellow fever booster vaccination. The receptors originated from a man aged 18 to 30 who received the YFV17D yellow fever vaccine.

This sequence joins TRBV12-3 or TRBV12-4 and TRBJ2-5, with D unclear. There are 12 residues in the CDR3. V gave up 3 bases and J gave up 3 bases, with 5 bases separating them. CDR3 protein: CASSLREETQYF. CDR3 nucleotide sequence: TGTGCCAGCAGTTTGAGAGAAGAGACCCAGTACTTC.

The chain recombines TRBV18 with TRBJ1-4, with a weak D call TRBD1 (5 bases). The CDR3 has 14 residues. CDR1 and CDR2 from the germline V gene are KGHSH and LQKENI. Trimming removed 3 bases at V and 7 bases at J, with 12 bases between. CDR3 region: CASSPGRVTEKLFF. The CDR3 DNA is TGTGCCAGCTCACCTGGCAGGGTGACTGAAAAACTGTTTTTT.